One and the same sample provided the 6 T cell receptor beta chains below, sequenced in a study of blood T cell repertoires in COVID-19 (TCRdb year 2020). The library was produced with the immunoSEQ multiplex PCR assay. Entries here come from immuneACCESS through TCRdb and include only in-frame sequences with V and J called. Some clones fail to appear in such tables; in the studies checked, an unresolved V gene covers under half of the shortfall, and the cause of the remainder is unknown. Here the sample has about 75,000 clones; approximately 90% occur a single time. Roughly 19% of the sample is held by the ten biggest clonotypes. Sample: peripheral blood. These receptors originate from a human donor in a cohort sampled during active COVID-19.

V usage is TRBV7-8 and J usage is TRBJ1-3; TRBD1 matches at 7 bases. Germline CDR1 SGHVS, CDR2 FQNEAQ. The CDR3 spans 17 residues. V lost 1 base and J lost 0; bases outside the gene matches: 6. CDR3: CASSLVATGNSGNTIYF. CDR3 sequence (DNA): TGTGCCAGCAGCTTAGTTGCGACAGGGAACTCTGGAAACACCATATATTTT.

This chain joins TRBV3-1 (or the pseudogene TRBV3-2) and TRBJ2-7; 7 positions match TRBD2. With 4 bases clipped from V and 4 bases from J, the junction kept 7 bases outside the gene matches. This CDR3 is built from 14 residues. Germline assignment: CDR1 LGHDT and CDR2 YNNKEL (reference sequence). The CDR3 DNA reads as TGTGCCAGCAGCCCCGGACTAGATCGATACGAGCAGTACTTC. Translated: CASSPGLDRYEQYF.

In nucleotides, the CDR3 is TGTGCCAGCAGTTTATCTGGTACAGAGTCTAACTATGGCTACACCTTC. Protein sequence: CASSLSGTESNYGYTF. The V call is TRBV27, the J call TRBJ1-2; D call uncertain. The CDR3 consists of 16 residues. Trimming shortened V by 0 bases and J by 0 bases, and 11 bases separated the two germline ends. Germline V gene data show CDR1 as MNHEY and CDR2 as SMNVEV (reference sequence).

CDR3 nucleotides: TGTGCCAGCAGCCAAGGACGGGACATTAGCACAGATACGCAGTATTTT. Translation gives CASSQGRDISTDTQYF. J is TRBJ2-3 and V is TRBV3-1 (or the pseudogene TRBV3-2); D is possibly TRBD1 (6 bases). Looked up from germline, CDR1 is LGHDT and CDR2 is YNNKEL (reference sequence). Trimming cost V 1 base and J 0 bases, with 11 bases left between them. The CDR3 loop spans 16 amino acids.

This rearrangement joins TRBV7-9 to TRBJ2-5, with TRBD2 identical over 8 bases. The CDR3 has 16 amino acids. CDR1 SEHNR and CDR2 FQNEAQ come from the germline V gene (reference sequence). The V segment lost 0 bases and the J segment 1 base; nucleotides outside the gene matches: 4. Here the CDR3 DNA reads TGTGCCAGCAGCTTAGCCCCCGGGGGGGTCCAAGAGACCCAGTACTTC. Protein: CASSLAPGGVQETQYF.

The chain employs TRBV19 and TRBJ1-1; D uncertain. This CDR3 comprises 13 residues. CDR1 is LNHDA, CDR2 SQIVND, per germline (reference sequence). With 1 base removed from V and 4 bases from J, the gap between germline ends came to 7 bases. CDR3 sequence (DNA): TGTGCCAGTAGTATAGGTGGGAGCACTGAAGCTTTCTTT. It translates to CASSIGGSTEAFF.